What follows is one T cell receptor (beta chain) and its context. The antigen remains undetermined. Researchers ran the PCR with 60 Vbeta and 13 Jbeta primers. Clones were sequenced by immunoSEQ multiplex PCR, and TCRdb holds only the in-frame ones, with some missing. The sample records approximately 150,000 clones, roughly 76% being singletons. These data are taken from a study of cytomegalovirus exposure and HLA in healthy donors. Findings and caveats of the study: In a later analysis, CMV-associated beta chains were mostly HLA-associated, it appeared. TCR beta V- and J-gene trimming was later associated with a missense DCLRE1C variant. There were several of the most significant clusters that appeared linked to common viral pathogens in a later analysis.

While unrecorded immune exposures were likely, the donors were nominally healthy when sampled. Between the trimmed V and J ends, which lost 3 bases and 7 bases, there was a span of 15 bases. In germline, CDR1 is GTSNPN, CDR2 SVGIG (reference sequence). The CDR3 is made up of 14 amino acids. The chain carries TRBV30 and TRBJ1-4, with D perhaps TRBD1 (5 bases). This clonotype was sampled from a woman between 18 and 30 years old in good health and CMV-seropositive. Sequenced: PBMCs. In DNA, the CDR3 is TGTGCCTGGAGGGGAGGGGCCCGTGTTGAAAAACTGTTTTTT. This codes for CAWRGGARVEKLFF.